What follows are 4 T cell receptor beta chains derived from one specimen sequenced in a study of control samples from healthy donors and cancer patients. The method was immunoSEQ multiplex PCR; TCRdb's version includes in-frame clones alone and lacks a portion of them. Here the sample spans about 44,000 clones, approximately 87% being singletons. Sample: PBMCs. The receptor set was obtained from a woman in her sixties or seventies with lung cancer.

The CDR3 region is CASSRTGSSEAFF. The CDR3 nucleotides read TGTGCCAGCAGCCGGACAGGGAGCAGTGAAGCTTTCTTT. The chain combines TRBV3-1 (or the pseudogene TRBV3-2) with TRBJ1-1, with 8 bases matching TRBD1. CDR3 length: 13 amino acids. From germline, CDR1 is LGHDT and CDR2 YNNKEL (reference sequence). With 4 bases clipped from V and 7 bases from J, the junction kept 5 bases outside the gene matches.

The rearrangement joins TRBV5-4 to TRBJ2-3, with D perhaps matching TRBD1 or TRBD2 (7 bases each). The CDR3 contains 17 residues. With 4 bases removed from V and 3 bases from J, the gap between germline ends came to 21 bases. Per germline, CDR1 SGHNT and CDR2 YYREEE (reference sequence). The CDR3 DNA follows: TGTGCCAGCAGCCATGGGGGGGAGGGGGCGGGAACAGATACGCAGTATTTT. It encodes CASSHGGEGAGTDTQYF.

The rearrangement joins TRBV5-4 to TRBJ2-2, with unresolved D. In germline, CDR1 is SGHNT, CDR2 YYREEE (reference sequence). This CDR3 is built from 16 residues. Trimming stripped 0 bases from V and 4 bases from J, with 13 bases between. The CDR3 here is CASSLASTRVTGELFF. CDR3 nucleotide sequence: TGTGCCAGCAGCTTGGCCAGCACGCGAGTCACCGGGGAGCTGTTTTTT.

The V and J genes are TRBV5-5 and TRBJ2-5; TRBD2 agrees at 9 bases. The CDR3 length is 17 residues. CDR1 and CDR2 from the germline V gene are SGHKS and YYEKEE (reference sequence). Trimming took 4 bases from V and 5 from J; bases not matched to a gene: 15. CDR3 loop: CASSRTAVAGVGETQYF. In DNA form, the CDR3 reads TGTGCCAGCAGCCGCACAGCTGTAGCGGGAGTCGGGGAGACCCAGTACTTC.